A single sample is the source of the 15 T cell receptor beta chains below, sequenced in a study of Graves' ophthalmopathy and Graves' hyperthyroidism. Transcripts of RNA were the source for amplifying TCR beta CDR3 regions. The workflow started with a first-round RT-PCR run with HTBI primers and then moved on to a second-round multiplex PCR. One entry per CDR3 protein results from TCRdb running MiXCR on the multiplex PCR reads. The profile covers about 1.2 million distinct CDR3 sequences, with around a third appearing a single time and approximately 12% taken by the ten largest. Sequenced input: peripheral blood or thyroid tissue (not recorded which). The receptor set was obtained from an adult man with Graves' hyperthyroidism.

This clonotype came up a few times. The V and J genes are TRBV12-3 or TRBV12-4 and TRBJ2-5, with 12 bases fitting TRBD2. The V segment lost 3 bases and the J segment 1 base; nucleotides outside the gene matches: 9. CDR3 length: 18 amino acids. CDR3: CASSFFWVGLAGQETQYF. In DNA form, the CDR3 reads TGTGCCAGCAGTTTCTTTTGGGTGGGACTAGCGGGCCAAGAGACCCAGTACTTC.

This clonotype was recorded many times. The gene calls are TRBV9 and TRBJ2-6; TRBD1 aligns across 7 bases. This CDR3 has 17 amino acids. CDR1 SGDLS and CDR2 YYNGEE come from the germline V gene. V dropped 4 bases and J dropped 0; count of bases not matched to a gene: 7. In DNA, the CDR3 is TGTGCCAGCAGCCTAACAGGGGCCTTCTCTGGGGCCAACGTCCTGACTTTC. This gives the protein CASSLTGAFSGANVLTF.

The CDR3: CAARSDYEQYF. As DNA, the CDR3 is TGTGCCGCCAGGAGCGACTACGAGCAGTACTTC. The chain joins TRBV10-3 to TRBJ2-7; D is undetermined. Germline V gives CDR1 ENHRY, CDR2 SYGVKD. The CDR3 length is 11 residues. Trimming removed 11 bases at V and 3 bases at J, with 11 bases between.

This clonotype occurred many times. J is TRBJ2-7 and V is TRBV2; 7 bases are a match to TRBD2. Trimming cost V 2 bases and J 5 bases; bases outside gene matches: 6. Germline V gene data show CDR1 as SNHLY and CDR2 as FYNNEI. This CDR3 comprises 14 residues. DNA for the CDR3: TGTGCCAGCAGTGAAAGGGGCCTAGCGGACGAGCAGTACTTC. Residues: CASSERGLADEQYF.

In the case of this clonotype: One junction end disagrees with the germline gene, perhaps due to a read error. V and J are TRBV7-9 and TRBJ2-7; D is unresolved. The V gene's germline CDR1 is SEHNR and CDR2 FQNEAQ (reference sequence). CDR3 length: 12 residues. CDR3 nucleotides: TGTGCCAGCAGCTTAGCGGGAATCGAGCAGTGCTTC. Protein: CASSLAGIEQCF.

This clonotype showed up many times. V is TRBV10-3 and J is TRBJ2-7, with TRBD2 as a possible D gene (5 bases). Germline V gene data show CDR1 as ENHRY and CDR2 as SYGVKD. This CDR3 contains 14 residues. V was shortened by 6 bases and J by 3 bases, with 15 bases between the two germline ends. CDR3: CAISSAPGVYEQYF. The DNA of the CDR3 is TGTGCCATCAGCTCGGCCCCCGGGGTCTACGAGCAGTACTTC.

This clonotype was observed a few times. CDR3 DNA: TGCAGCGTTGGCGCTAGCACCTACGAGCAGTACTTC. Its protein product is CSVGASTYEQYF. The rearrangement uses TRBV29-1 and TRBJ2-7; D is possibly TRBD2 (5 bases). Germline V lookup: CDR1 SQVTM, CDR2 ANQGSEA. This CDR3 is built from 12 residues. Deletions cut 4 bases from V and 2 bases from J, with 9 bases between.

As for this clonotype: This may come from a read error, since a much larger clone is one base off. CDR3 DNA: TGTGCCAGCAGCCCACGACAGGGTGAGGGGGAGACCCAGTACTTC. Translating gives CASSPRQGEGETQYF. The chain carries TRBV14 and TRBJ2-5; 7 bases are shared with TRBD1. The CDR3 spans 15 residues. Germline trimming cut 4 bases from V and 5 bases from J; bases unmatched to any gene: 10. Germline V gene data show CDR1 as SGHDN and CDR2 as FVKESK.

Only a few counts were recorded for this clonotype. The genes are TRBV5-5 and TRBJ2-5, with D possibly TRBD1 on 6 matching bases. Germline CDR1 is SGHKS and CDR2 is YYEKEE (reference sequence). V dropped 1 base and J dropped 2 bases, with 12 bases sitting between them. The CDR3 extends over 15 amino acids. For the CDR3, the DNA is TGTGCCAGCAGCTTGACAGGGATAGCACAAGAGACCCAGTACTTC. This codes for CASSLTGIAQETQYF.

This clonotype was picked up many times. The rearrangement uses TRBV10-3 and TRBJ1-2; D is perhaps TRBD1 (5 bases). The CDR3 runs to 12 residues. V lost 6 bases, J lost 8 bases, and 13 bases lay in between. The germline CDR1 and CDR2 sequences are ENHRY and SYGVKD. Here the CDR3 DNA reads TGTGCCATCAGGCCCGGGACCGGCGGCTACACCTTC. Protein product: CAIRPGTGGYTF.

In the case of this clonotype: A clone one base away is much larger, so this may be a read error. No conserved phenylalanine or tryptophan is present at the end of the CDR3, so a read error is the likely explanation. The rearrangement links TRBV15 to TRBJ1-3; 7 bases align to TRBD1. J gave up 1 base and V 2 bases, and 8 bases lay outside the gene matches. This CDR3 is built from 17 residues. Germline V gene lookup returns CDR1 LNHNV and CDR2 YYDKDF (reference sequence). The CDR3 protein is CATSRRDRAFSGNTIYL. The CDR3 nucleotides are TGTGCCACCAGCAGAAGGGACAGAGCTTTTTCTGGAAACACCATATATCTT.

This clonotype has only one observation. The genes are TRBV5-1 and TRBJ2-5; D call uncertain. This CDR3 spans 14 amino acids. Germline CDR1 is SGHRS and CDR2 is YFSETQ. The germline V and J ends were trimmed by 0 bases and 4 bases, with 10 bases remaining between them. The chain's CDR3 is CASSLEVGPETQYF. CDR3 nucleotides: TGCGCCAGCAGCTTGGAGGTGGGTCCAGAGACCCAGTACTTC. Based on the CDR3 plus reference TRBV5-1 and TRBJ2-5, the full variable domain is KAGVTQTPRYLIKTRGQQVTLSCSPISGHRSVSWYQQTPGQGLQFLFEYFSETQRNKGNFPGRFSGRQFSNSRSEMNVSTLELGDSALYLCASSLEVGPETQYFGPGTRLLVL.

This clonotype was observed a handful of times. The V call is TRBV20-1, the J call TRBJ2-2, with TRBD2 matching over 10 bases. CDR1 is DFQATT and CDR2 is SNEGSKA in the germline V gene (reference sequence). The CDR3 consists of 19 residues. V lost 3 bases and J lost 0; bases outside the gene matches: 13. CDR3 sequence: CSASPLVPTSGANTGELFF. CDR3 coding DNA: TGCAGTGCTAGTCCCCTAGTCCCTACTAGCGGGGCGAACACCGGGGAGCTGTTTTTT.

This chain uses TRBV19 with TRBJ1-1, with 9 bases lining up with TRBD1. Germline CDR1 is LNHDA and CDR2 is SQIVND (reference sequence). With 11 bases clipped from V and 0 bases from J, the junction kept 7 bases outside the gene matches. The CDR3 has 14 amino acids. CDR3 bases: TGTGCCTGGAGTAGACAGGGGGTGAACACTGAAGCTTTCTTT. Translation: CAWSRQGVNTEAFF.

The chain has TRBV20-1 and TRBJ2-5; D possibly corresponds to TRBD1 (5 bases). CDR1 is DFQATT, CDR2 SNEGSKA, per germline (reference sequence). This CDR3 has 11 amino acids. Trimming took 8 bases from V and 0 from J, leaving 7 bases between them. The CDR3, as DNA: TGCAGTTTGGGGCACCAAGAGACCCAGTACTTC. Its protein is CSLGHQETQYF.